The TCR beta chain under discussion was sequenced for a study of identical twins. TCRdb re-called the 5' RACE reads through MiXCR, storing one row per CDR3 protein. The repertoire has more than 200,000 distinct CDR3 sequences, roughly a tenth of them found once; the top ten carry over 4.5%. Remarks on this clonotype: As yet, its antigen is unknown.

V lost 4 bases and J 2 bases, leaving 16 bases between the germline ends. This CDR3 has 16 amino acids. Germline CDR1 and CDR2: SGDLS and YYNGEE. Points from the study as a whole: Sequences that were beta out-of-frame showed weaker excess twin sharing. Part of the zero-insertion signal could reflect confounding by invariant MAIT and iNKT cells.

This TCR derives from a woman under 30 in good health. Sequenced material: memory (CD45RO+) T cells sorted from blood. The chain carries TRBV9 and TRBJ2-1, with D perhaps TRBD1 (5 bases). The CDR3: CASSHYTGSTYNEQFF. In DNA, the CDR3 is TGTGCCAGCAGCCATTACACAGGTTCAACCTACAATGAGCAGTTCTTC. Full variable domain (rest looked up from reference TRBV9 and TRBJ2-1): DSGVTQTPKHLITATGQRVTLRCSPRSGDLSVYWYQQSLDQGLQFLIQYYNGEERAKGNILERFSAQQFPDLHSELNLSSLELGDSALYFCASSHYTGSTYNEQFFGPGTRLTVL.